This T cell receptor beta chain appears in the sequencing data of a study of shared clonotypes between healthy human individuals. Regarding the study as a whole: Sorted-subset sequencing, rarefaction showed, was incomplete despite large depth.

The CDR3 is 16 amino acids. Unmatched junction bases numbered 10, after V lost 8 bases and J lost 1 base. Looked up from germline, CDR1 is MNHNY and CDR2 is SVGAGI (reference sequence). Concerning this clone: Its antigen is undetermined.

Profiling relied on immunoSEQ multiplex PCR, and the TCRdb table lists in-frame clones only, not all of them. The sample has roughly 570,000 clones; 95% to 98% are singletons. Terminally differentiated effector memory CD45RA+ cells were left out of the naive CD8 fraction, which was CD45RO-negative and positively selected for CCR7. This clonotype was obtained from a man aged 25 to 40 in good health. The rearrangement joins TRBV6-6 to TRBJ1-1; 10 nucleotides align to TRBD1. Sequenced input: naive CD8+ T cells sorted from blood. CDR3 DNA sequence: TGTGCCAGCTCACGTTACCGGGACAGGGGGAACACTGAAGCTTTCTTT. Translated, it gives CASSRYRDRGNTEAFF.